One sample yielded the 32 T cell receptor beta chains listed below, sequenced in a study of blood T cell repertoires in COVID-19. Measured with immunoSEQ multiplex PCR; TCRdb has only the in-frame clones, and not every one. The sample holds 200,000 to 300,000 clones, 84% seen once. The sequencing sample was made of peripheral blood. These TCRs come from a human donor in a cohort sampled during active COVID-19.

This sequence joins TRBV4-3 and TRBJ1-6, with 9 bases fitting TRBD1. CDR1 and CDR2 from the germline V gene are LGHNA and YSLEER. The ends lost 7 bases at V and 8 bases at J; junction bases unmatched: 6. The CDR3 runs to 14 residues. CDR3 loop: CASNYRDRDSPLHF. CDR3 bases: TGCGCCAGCAACTACCGGGACAGGGATTCACCCCTCCACTTT.

V gene TRBV11-2 combines with J gene TRBJ1-1, with 8 bases that match TRBD1. CDR3 size: 16 residues. Germline assignment: CDR1 SGHAT and CDR2 FQNNGV. The V segment lost 3 bases and the J segment 11 bases; nucleotides outside the gene matches: 17. In DNA form, the CDR3 reads TGTGCCAGCAGCTTGGGGCAGGGGGCGCGGGATGGATTCGCTTTCTTT. Residues: CASSLGQGARDGFAFF.

J is TRBJ1-2 and V is TRBV2, with D possibly being TRBD1 (6 bases). The CDR3 runs to 11 residues. The ends were cut back, 9 bases at V and 5 bases at J, with 10 bases in the middle. Per germline, CDR1 SNHLY and CDR2 FYNNEI. The CDR3 reads CASAGEYGYTF. The CDR3 DNA reads TGTGCCAGTGCAGGGGAGTATGGCTACACCTTC. Full variable domain (outside the CDR3, taken from reference TRBV2 and TRBJ1-2): EPEVTQTPSHQVTQMGQEVILRCVPISNHLYFYWYRQILGQKVEFLVSFYNNEISEKSEIFDDQFSVERPDGSNFTLKIRSTKLEDSAMYFCASAGEYGYTFGSGTRLTVV.

This clone was found a few times. The chain recombines TRBV13 with TRBJ2-7, with TRBD2 identical over 10 bases. Germline V gene data show CDR1 as PRHDT and CDR2 as FYEKMQ (reference sequence). This CDR3 region has 15 residues. Trimming removed 5 bases from V and 7 bases from J; junction bases left unmatched: 11. Written as DNA, the CDR3 is TGTGCCAGCAGCCGGACTAGCGGCTCATATCGGGAGCAGTACTTC. Protein sequence: CASSRTSGSYREQYF.

The genes are TRBV6-6 and TRBJ1-1; no clear D. The length of the CDR3 is 15 residues. The V gene lost 2 bases and the J gene lost 4 bases, with 14 bases spanning the gap. The germline CDR1 and CDR2 sequences are MNHNY and SVGAGI (reference sequence). The CDR3 DNA is TGTGCCAGCAGTTACACGAGGGAAGTAGGCACTGAAGCTTTCTTT. Its translation is CASSYTREVGTEAFF.

This chain connects TRBV14 to TRBJ2-1, with 10 bases fitting TRBD2. The CDR3 consists of 17 residues. V dropped 4 bases and J dropped 0; count of bases not matched to a gene: 6. Germline-derived CDR1 and CDR2 are SGHDN and FVKESK. This chain's CDR3 is CASSPLAGVFSYNEQFF. The CDR3 nucleotides are TGTGCCAGCAGCCCCCTAGCGGGAGTCTTCTCCTACAATGAGCAGTTCTTC.

This clone came up once. CDR3 nucleotides: TGTGCCAGCTCACCACCGAGAAGGGGTGAAGAGACCCAGTACTTC. It yields the protein CASSPPRRGEETQYF. The rearrangement joins TRBV18 to TRBJ2-5, with a possible D match to TRBD1 (5 bases). V was pared by 0 bases and J by 3 bases, with 11 bases between. Germline V gene lookup returns CDR1 KGHSH and CDR2 LQKENI. CDR3 length: 15 amino acids.

This clone was seen only a few times. J is TRBJ1-5 and V is TRBV27, with 7 bases fitting TRBD1. The CDR3 has 16 amino acids. Trimming cost V 3 bases and J 7 bases; bases outside gene matches: 12. The V gene's germline CDR1 is MNHEY and CDR2 SMNVEV (reference sequence). The DNA for the CDR3 is TGTGCCAGCAGTTTCCCCCGACAGGGCGTACAACAGCCCCAGCATTTT. Its translation: CASSFPRQGVQQPQHF.

This chain joins TRBV28 and TRBJ2-1; 7 bases fit TRBD1. CDR3 size: 16 residues. Per germline, CDR1 MDHEN and CDR2 SYDVKM. Trimming removed 5 bases from V and 7 bases from J; junction bases left unmatched: 14. DNA of the CDR3: TGTGCCAGCAGTACCCGACAGGGTTCTACGAGGAATGAGCAGTTCTTC. This encodes CASSTRQGSTRNEQFF.

The chain recombines TRBV5-6 with TRBJ1-5; D ambiguous. The CDR3 covers 17 residues. V was trimmed by 1 base and J by 0 bases, leaving 14 bases between them. Germline V gene sequence: CDR1 SGHDT, CDR2 YYEEEE. In DNA, the CDR3 is TGTGCCAGCAGCTTGCGGGGAGGTAGGGATAGCAATCAGCCCCAGCATTTT. Its protein product is CASSLRGGRDSNQPQHF.

The chain has TRBV6-5 and TRBJ2-7; TRBD1 matches 7 bases. V gave up 7 bases and J gave up 3 bases; unmatched junction bases: 9. Germline loops: CDR1 MNHEY, CDR2 SVGAGI. The CDR3 contains 14 residues. The CDR3 nucleotides are TGTGCCAGCACCAGAGGGGGCAGGGTCTACGAGCAGTACTTC. Its protein is CASTRGGRVYEQYF.

This clone was seen just once. The chain combines TRBV7-9 with TRBJ1-1, with a tentative D call TRBD1 (6 bases). The germline V and J ends were trimmed by 5 bases and 1 base, with 11 bases remaining between them. Germline loops: CDR1 SEHNR, CDR2 FQNEAQ (reference sequence). This CDR3 has 14 amino acids. This CDR3 is CASSTRGENTEAFF. In nucleotides, the CDR3 is TGTGCCAGCAGCACCAGGGGAGAGAACACTGAAGCTTTCTTT.

The sample holds one count of this clone. V usage is TRBV7-9 and J usage is TRBJ1-1; D perhaps matches TRBD1 (6 bases). The germline V gene has CDR1 SEHNR and CDR2 FQNEAQ (reference sequence). CDR3 length equals 16 residues. V was pared by 4 bases and J by 6 bases, with 21 bases between. The CDR3 DNA reads TGTGCCAGCAGCTCGGGGCTTGGAACAGGGAGAGCTGAAGCTTTCTTT. Residues: CASSSGLGTGRAEAFF.

The V gene is TRBV9, the J gene TRBJ2-7, with 7 bases fitting TRBD1. The V and J ends lost 4 bases and 5 bases, in that order; junction bases with no gene match: 12. Germline CDR1 SGDLS, CDR2 YYNGEE. CDR3 length: 15 residues. CDR3 bases: TGTGCCAGCAGCCCCCTAGGGACAGCGATCCACGAGCAGTACTTC. Amino acid sequence: CASSPLGTAIHEQYF.

The chain has TRBV29-1 and TRBJ2-7; possible D gene TRBD1, 6 bases. Per germline, CDR1 SQVTM and CDR2 ANQGSEA. CDR3 size: 12 residues. Between the trimmed V and J ends, which lost 8 bases and 6 bases, there was a span of 17 bases. CDR3 sequence reads: CSIRQDPSEQYF. Written as DNA, the CDR3 is TGCAGCATTCGACAGGACCCAAGCGAGCAGTACTTC.

In this sample, this clone turned up a few times. The V call is TRBV3-1 (or the pseudogene TRBV3-2), the J call TRBJ2-7, with D possibly TRBD2 on 5 matching bases. CDR3 length equals 13 residues. Germline V gene data show CDR1 as LGHDT and CDR2 as YNNKEL (reference sequence). V lost 1 base and J 7 bases, leaving 11 bases between the germline ends. DNA for the CDR3: TGTGCCAGCAGCCAAGCCCTAGCTCGGGAGCAGTACTTC. Protein: CASSQALAREQYF.

This clone has only a few counts. J is TRBJ2-7 and V is TRBV7-9; D gene unclear. Trimming removed 1 base at V and 0 bases at J, with 7 bases between. Germline V gene sequence: CDR1 SEHNR, CDR2 FQNEAQ (reference sequence). This CDR3 has 14 residues. The CDR3 nucleotides are TGTGCCAGCAGCTTAGGGTGGAGCTCCTACGAGCAGTACTTC. Translated: CASSLGWSSYEQYF. The full variable domain, its missing parts supplied by reference TRBV7-9 and TRBJ2-7, is DTGVSQNPRHKITKRGQNVTFRCDPISEHNRLYWYRQTLGQGPEFLTYFQNEAQLEKSRLLSDRFSAERPKGSFSTLEIQRTEQGDSAMYLCASSLGWSSYEQYFGPGTRLTVT.

V gene TRBV19 combines with J gene TRBJ1-5; 7 bases map to TRBD1. The CDR3 runs 13 residues. V shed 9 bases and J 3 bases; nucleotides not matched to a gene: 5. The germline gives CDR1 LNHDA, CDR2 SQIVND (reference sequence). The CDR3 coding sequence is TGTGCCAGCAGGACAGGAGACAATCAGCCCCAGCATTTT. Amino acids: CASRTGDNQPQHF. Looking up the rest from reference TRBV19 and TRBJ1-5 gives the full variable domain: DGGITQSPKYLFRKEGQNVTLSCEQNLNHDAMYWYRQDPGQGLRLIYYSQIVNDFQKGDIAEGYSVSREKKESFPLTVTSAQKNPTAFYLCASRTGDNQPQHFGDGTRLSIL.

The chain uses TRBV5-1 and TRBJ2-3; 7 positions match TRBD1. Germline CDR1 and CDR2: SGHRS and YFSETQ. Losses at the gene ends were 4 bases for V and 0 bases for J; bases not matched to a gene: 8. The CDR3 is 16 residues long. The CDR3 loop reads CASSQWTGASTDTQYF. For the CDR3, the DNA is TGCGCCAGCAGCCAGTGGACAGGAGCTAGCACAGATACGCAGTATTTT.

The chain links TRBV23-1 to TRBJ2-7; possible D gene TRBD1, 5 bases. TRBV23-1 is an ORF, with its function uncertain. This CDR3 has 16 amino acids. The germline V and J ends were trimmed by 2 bases and 0 bases, with 14 bases remaining between them. The CDR3, as DNA: TGCGCCAGCAGTCAAACGGCCCTAAGGGGCTCCTACGAGCAGTACTTC. It codes for CASSQTALRGSYEQYF.

The chain joins TRBV7-8 to TRBJ2-7; possibly TRBD2 for D (6 bases). Germline-derived CDR1 and CDR2 are SGHVS and FQNEAQ. V was clipped by 0 bases and J by 4 bases, with 16 bases between them. CDR3 length equals 16 residues. CDR3: CASSLATSPASYEQYF. Written as DNA, the CDR3 is TGTGCCAGCAGCTTAGCGACTAGTCCAGCCTCTTACGAGCAGTACTTC.

The CDR3 loop reads CASSTGSLPYEQYF. CDR3 coding DNA: TGCGCCAGCAGTACAGGGTCCTTACCCTACGAGCAGTACTTC. The chain couples TRBV10-1 to TRBJ2-7; D is possibly TRBD1 (6 bases). Trimming pared 5 bases from V and 2 bases from J, leaving 13 bases between. The CDR3 length is 14 residues. The V gene's germline CDR1 is WNHNN and CDR2 SYGVQD (reference sequence).

The chain joins TRBV10-2 to TRBJ1-1; weak D call: TRBD1 (6 bases). CDR1 and CDR2 from the germline V gene are WSHSY and SAAADI. The CDR3 is 12 amino acids. With 7 bases removed from V and 2 bases from J, the gap between germline ends came to 8 bases. The CDR3 DNA is TGCGCCAGCAAGGGACAAAACACTGAAGCTTTCTTT. Translating it yields CASKGQNTEAFF.

The V gene is TRBV28, the J gene TRBJ2-2; 9 bases are shared with TRBD1. J gave up 4 bases and V 6 bases, and 9 bases lay outside the gene matches. The CDR3 sequence is 16 residues long. The germline V gene encodes CDR1 MDHEN and CDR2 SYDVKM. CDR3 coding DNA: TGTGCCAGCAGACTCCCCGGGACAGGGTCCACCGGGGAGCTGTTTTTT. Protein sequence: CASRLPGTGSTGELFF.

The J gene is TRBJ2-7, the V gene TRBV11-1, with 8 bases aligning to TRBD1. After removal of 5 bases from V and 5 bases from J, the junction contained 11 bases not matched to a gene. Looked up from germline, CDR1 is SGHAT and CDR2 is FQDESV (reference sequence). CDR3 size: 15 residues. CDR3 in amino acids: CASSGQGQYLDEQYF. As DNA, the CDR3 is TGTGCCAGCAGCGGACAGGGACAGTACCTGGACGAGCAGTACTTC.

The rearrangement uses TRBV7-2 and TRBJ1-6; 10 bases match TRBD1. CDR3 length equals 15 residues. Germline CDR1 and CDR2: SGHTA and FQGNSA. The ends lost 1 base at V and 10 bases at J; junction bases unmatched: 4. The CDR3 coding sequence is TGTGCCAGCAGCTTAGTGGCGGGACAGGGGTCACCCCTCCACTTT. It encodes CASSLVAGQGSPLHF.

The V call is TRBV9, the J call TRBJ2-7; 10 bases agree with TRBD2. This CDR3 has 15 residues. V was clipped by 2 bases and J by 2 bases; unmatched bases: 4. The V gene's germline CDR1 is SGDLS and CDR2 YYNGEE. CDR3 nucleotides: TGTGCCAGCAGCGTCGGGACTAGCGTGGCCTACGAGCAGTACTTC. Residues: CASSVGTSVAYEQYF. Full variable domain (remainder filled in from reference TRBV9 and TRBJ2-7): DSGVTQTPKHLITATGQRVTLRCSPRSGDLSVYWYQQSLDQGLQFLIQYYNGEERAKGNILERFSAQQFPDLHSELNLSSLELGDSALYFCASSVGTSVAYEQYFGPGTRLTVT.

The chain couples TRBV4-3 to TRBJ1-5; perhaps TRBD1 as D (5 bases). The germline gives CDR1 LGHNA, CDR2 YSLEER. This CDR3 is built from 17 residues. V was trimmed by 1 base and J by 3 bases, leaving 16 bases between them. CDR3 in amino acids: CASSQGQGGVNNQPQHF. The CDR3 DNA reads TGCGCCAGCAGCCAAGGTCAGGGTGGGGTGAACAATCAGCCCCAGCATTTT.

The chain links TRBV6-5 to TRBJ1-1, with D tentatively TRBD1 (6 bases). V shed 2 bases and J shed 0 bases, with 10 bases lying between them. The CDR3 is made up of 15 amino acids. Germline V gene data show CDR1 as MNHEY and CDR2 as SVGAGI. CDR3 DNA sequence: TGTGCCAGCAGTTACAAAGCAGGGGTGAACACTGAAGCTTTCTTT. This gives the protein CASSYKAGVNTEAFF.

V usage is TRBV5-1 and J usage is TRBJ2-1; 11 positions agree with TRBD2. Germline V gives CDR1 SGHRS, CDR2 YFSETQ. V was pared by 4 bases and J by 4 bases, with 4 bases of the junction left unmatched. CDR3 length: 15 amino acids. CDR3 coding DNA: TGCGCCAGCAGCCCGGGACTAGCGGAGTACAATGAGCAGTTCTTC. Amino acids: CASSPGLAEYNEQFF.

The V and J genes are TRBV7-6 and TRBJ1-5; no firm D call. CDR1 and CDR2 (germline): SGHVS, FNYEAQ. Trimming left V 5 bases short and J 6 bases short, with 20 bases between. This CDR3 spans 16 amino acids. CDR3 nucleotide sequence: TGTGCCAGCAGCCTCACTATCTCCTGCATGTGTCAGCCCCAGCATTTT. Residues: CASSLTISCMCQPQHF.

The DNA of the CDR3 is TGTGCCAGCAGCTTAGTGTCGGGCAGGGTCGGTGGCTACACCTTC. This translates into CASSLVSGRVGGYTF. This chain joins TRBV7-9 and TRBJ1-2, with a weak D call TRBD1 (5 bases). V was pared by 1 base and J by 7 bases, with 16 bases between. The CDR3 contains 15 residues. Germline loops: CDR1 SEHNR, CDR2 FQNEAQ (reference sequence).